This T cell receptor (beta chain) comes out of a study of T cells in localized non-small cell lung cancer. Whole-study results and caveats: Uninvolved adjacent lung had higher T cell clonality than tumor and all other tissues. As only one tumor region underwent sequencing, heterogeneity remains possible. In the blood, greater T cell density corresponded to longer overall survival. Median detection of top 100 tumor clones in adjacent lung was under 75 clones.

A note on this clone: Antigen unknown.

The CDR3 has 15 residues. With 8 bases removed from V and 6 bases from J, the gap between germline ends came to 20 bases. The germline gives CDR1 SGHAT, CDR2 FQNNGV. Using immunoSEQ multiplex PCR, the repertoire was profiled, and TCRdb retains in-frame clones only, with some absent. In the table there are roughly 30,000 clones, roughly 89% of which are singletons. The source was peripheral blood, collected before any cancer treatment. The clonotype was recovered from a female donor older than 55 with stage I lung adenocarcinoma. The V call is TRBV11-2, the J call TRBJ2-1, with D maybe TRBD2 (6 bases). In nucleotides, the CDR3 is TGTGCCAGCGGGGGAGGTGGTCTAGCACGCAATGAGCAGTTCTTC. Translating gives CASGGGGLARNEQFF.